This is a list of T cell receptor beta chains from one sample in a study of cytomegalovirus exposure and HLA in healthy donors. Libraries were prepared by immunoSEQ multiplex PCR; TCRdb keeps only in-frame clonotypes and omits some of them. The sample yields more than 45,000 clones, around 94% seen once. Sample: PBMCs. The receptors come from a man younger than 30 in good health and CMV-seronegative. CDR3s include the opening cysteine and the closing phenylalanine or tryptophan. A D gene is named only where the DNA matches it firmly. Size is omitted from some rows. Given values are once, few, many or a class for expanded clones.

clone_size j_call v_call d_call cdr3_nt cdr3_aa
NA TRBJ2-2 TRBV18 TRBD1 TGTGCCAGCTCACATAGACAGCCGACAGGGTCCGGGGAGCTGTTTTTT CASSHRQPTGSGELFF
NA TRBJ1-4 TRBV4-3 TRBD1 TGCGCCAGCAGCCAGCACCGGGACAGGGGAAGTGAAAAACTGTTTTTT CASSQHRDRGSEKLFF
NA TRBJ1-1 TRBV27 NA TGTGCCAGCAGTTTACAGGTTAACACTGAAGCTTTCTTT CASSLQVNTEAFF
NA TRBJ1-4 TRBV7-2 NA TGTGCCAGCAGCTTATCCGGGGGAAAACTGTTTTTT CASSLSGGKLFF
NA TRBJ2-1 TRBV7-9 NA TGTGCCAGCAGCTTCCCAGTGGGCGGGTCTGATAACAATGAGCAGTTCTTC CASSFPVGGSDNNEQFF
NA TRBJ1-1 TRBV2 TRBD1 TGTGCCAGCAGTGAAGGAGGACAGGGAGGGGAAGCTTTCTTT CASSEGGQGGEAFF
few TRBJ1-1 TRBV5-5 TRBD1 TGTGCCAGCAGGGAGGACAGGGGGGACACTGAAGCTTTCTTT CASREDRGDTEAFF
NA TRBJ2-7 TRBV10-2 TRBD2 TGCGCCAGCAGTGAGTCGCTAGCGGGATTACCCTACGAGCAGTACTTC CASSESLAGLPYEQYF
NA TRBJ2-1 TRBV28 NA TGTGCCAGCAGGTCCGCAGGGGTGAACTACAATGAGCAGTTCTTC CASRSAGVNYNEQFF
NA TRBJ2-7 TRBV7-2 TRBD2 TGTGCCAGCAGCTTAGACGGGGGGGCCCGGAATCCCTACGAGCAGTACTTC CASSLDGGARNPYEQYF
NA TRBJ2-2 TRBV5-4 NA TGTGCCAGCAGCTTTGGGGGTTCGGCGGGAACCGGGGAGCTGTTTTTT CASSFGGSAGTGELFF
NA TRBJ2-5 TRBV14 TRBD2 TGTGCCAGCAGCAAAGGGACTAGGTGGCAAGAGACCCAGTACTTC CASSKGTRWQETQYF
NA TRBJ2-1 TRBV10-3 TRBD2 TGTGCCATCAGTGGGTTGCGGCGGGAGATGCCCTACAATGAGCAGTTCTTC CAISGLRREMPYNEQFF
few TRBJ1-2 TRBV5-4 NA TGTGCCAGCAGCCTCGATGGGGCGCACTATGGCTACACCTTC CASSLDGAHYGYTF
once TRBJ2-1 TRBV7-6 TRBD2 TGTGCCAGCAGCTCCGCGACTAGCGGGTCATACAATGAGCAGTTCTTC CASSSATSGSYNEQFF
once TRBJ1-2 TRBV6-6 TRBD1 TGTGCCAGCAGTGGACAGGGTCATGGCTACACCTTC CASSGQGHGYTF
NA TRBJ2-7 TRBV4-1 TRBD2 TGCGCCAGCAGCCCTGGGGAGGGATACGAGCAGTACTTC CASSPGEGYEQYF
NA TRBJ2-7 TRBV5-8 NA TGTGCCAGCAGCTTCAAGGTCGTCGGACATCGCAACGAGCAGTACTTC CASSFKVVGHRNEQYF
few TRBJ1-1 TRBV2 NA TGTGCCAGCAGTTTAGAGGGAGACACTGAAGCTTTCTTT CASSLEGDTEAFF
NA TRBJ1-4 TRBV27 TRBD1 TGTGCCAGCAGTCATGACAGGGGACATGAAAAACTGTTTTTT CASSHDRGHEKLFF
NA TRBJ1-2 TRBV28 NA TGTGCCAGCAGTGGACTTCTCTATGGCTACACCTTC CASSGLLYGYTF
few TRBJ1-5 TRBV28 TRBD1 TGTGCCAGCAGTTTATCATCCGGGACAGGGGGCGAACAGCCCCAGCATTTT CASSLSSGTGGEQPQHF
few TRBJ2-7 TRBV27 TRBD2 TGTGCCAGCAGTCCATCAGCGGGAGGTATCTACGAGCAGTACTTC CASSPSAGGIYEQYF
NA TRBJ1-4 TRBV7-9 NA TGTGCCAGCAGCTTAGGTCAGGGGATTCGGGTTAATGAAAAACTGTTTTTT CASSLGQGIRVNEKLFF
NA TRBJ1-1 TRBV27 NA TGTGCCAGCAGTTTGTATTCCGCGGTGAACACTGAAGCTTTCTTT CASSLYSAVNTEAFF
NA TRBJ2-7 TRBV7-2 NA TGTGCCAGCAGCAAGCAGCAGGGGAACTACGAGCAGTACTTC CASSKQQGNYEQYF
NA TRBJ2-5 TRBV20-1 NA TGCAGTGCCATAGGGGGAGAGACCCAGTACTTC CSAIGGETQYF
once TRBJ2-7 TRBV6-4 NA TGTGCCAGCAGTCCAGAGGTCGGCTACGAGCAGTACTTC CASSPEVGYEQYF
NA TRBJ2-4 TRBV7-2 TRBD2 TGTGCCAGCAGCTCTTCAAACTTAGATACTAGCGGGGATAAAAACATTCAGTACTTC CASSSSNLDTSGDKNIQYF
NA TRBJ2-7 TRBV29-1 NA TGCAGCGTTGGCTTCATTGCGGGGACCTACGAGCAGTACTTC CSVGFIAGTYEQYF
NA TRBJ1-5 TRBV28 NA TGTGCCAGCAGTTTACGACAAGGCCTCCAGCCCCAGCATTTT CASSLRQGLQPQHF
NA TRBJ2-5 TRBV11-2 TRBD1 TGTGCCAGCAGCCTCGACAGGGGTAAAGAGACCCAGTACTTC CASSLDRGKETQYF
NA TRBJ1-1 TRBV28 NA TGTGCCAGCAGTCCCCCCGGACAGTTGAACACTGAAGCTTTCTTT CASSPPGQLNTEAFF
NA TRBJ2-5 TRBV11-2 NA TGTGCCAGCAGCCATGAAACACAAGAGACCCAGTACTTC CASSHETQETQYF
once TRBJ2-6 TRBV7-9 NA TGTGCCAGCACCAAGACAGTGAGCTCTGGGGCCAACGTCCTGACTTTC CASTKTVSSGANVLTF
NA TRBJ2-1 TRBV28 NA TGTGCCAGCAGTTTATCCGCGTTCTCCTACAATGAGCAGTTCTTC CASSLSAFSYNEQFF
NA TRBJ2-1 TRBV13 TRBD1 TGTGCCAGCAGCCTCCGGGACAGGGCCTACAATGAGCAGTTCTTC CASSLRDRAYNEQFF
NA TRBJ1-1 TRBV5-1 TRBD1 TGCGCCAGCAGGGACAGGGGTTATGGAACTGAAGCTTTCTTT CASRDRGYGTEAFF
NA TRBJ1-1 TRBV5-1 TRBD1 TGCGCCAGCAGCTTAGGGGACAGGGTCACTGAAGCTTTCTTT CASSLGDRVTEAFF
NA TRBJ2-1 TRBV14 NA TGTGCCAGCAGCTCGCCGCGGGAAAGCTACAATGAGCAGTTCTTC CASSSPRESYNEQFF
NA TRBJ2-1 TRBV30 TRBD2 TGTGCCTGGAGTGGTACTAGCGGGAGAACCAATGAGCAGTTCTTC CAWSGTSGRTNEQFF
NA TRBJ1-1 TRBV29-1 NA TGCAGCGTTAACAGGGACATGAACACTGAAGCTTTCTTT CSVNRDMNTEAFF
few TRBJ2-1 TRBV5-1 TRBD1 TGCGCCAGCAGCCCTGCGAGGACAGGGGGCACCAATGAGCAGTTCTTC CASSPARTGGTNEQFF
NA TRBJ1-2 TRBV23-1 TRBD1 TGCGCCAGCAGTCAATCTTCGGTCAGGGGGCACCGACTAAATGGCTACACCTTC CASSQSSVRGHRLNGYTF
NA TRBJ2-2 TRBV30 NA TGTGCCTGGAGTGTAGGCCGGGTGGGTACCGGGGAGCTGTTTTTT CAWSVGRVGTGELFF
once TRBJ2-1 TRBV11-3 NA TGTGCCAGCAGCTCCTTATCCTACAATGAGCAGTTCTTC CASSSLSYNEQFF
NA TRBJ2-5 TRBV5-4 NA TGTGCCAGCAGCTTCGAGAGAGCGGGAGAGACCCAGTACTTC CASSFERAGETQYF
NA TRBJ1-5 TRBV15 TRBD1 TGTGCCACCAGCACCGGACAGGTCAGAGTCGAGCAGCCCCAGCATTTT CATSTGQVRVEQPQHF
NA TRBJ1-1 TRBV13 TRBD1 TGTGCCAGCAGCTTAAATGGACAGGGTTTGAACACTGAAGCTTTCTTT CASSLNGQGLNTEAFF
NA TRBJ2-1 TRBV18 TRBD2 TGTGCCAGCTCACCACGAGGGACTAACAATGAGCAGTTCTTC CASSPRGTNNEQFF
NA TRBJ2-3 TRBV29-1 NA TGCAGCGTGGGGGTCCAGGGGATCCGCACAGATACGCAGTATTTT CSVGVQGIRTDTQYF
NA TRBJ2-3 TRBV10-1 NA TGCGCCAGCAGTCCACAGGGCACAGATACGCAGTATTTT CASSPQGTDTQYF
once TRBJ1-2 TRBV7-2 NA TGTGCCAGCAGCCGCATTACTAGCCCCACAGGTCTCGGGGGCTACACCTTC CASSRITSPTGLGGYTF
NA TRBJ1-5 TRBV27 NA TGTGCCAGCAGCTTATCCCCGGTAGGGGATAGCAATCAGCCCCAGCATTTT CASSLSPVGDSNQPQHF
NA TRBJ2-1 TRBV18 NA TGTGCCAGCTCATTTAATACGGACAATGAGCAGTTCTTC CASSFNTDNEQFF